The entry below describes one T cell receptor (beta chain). Assay: immunoSEQ multiplex PCR; the TCRdb copy retains only in-frame clones and omits some. The table includes under 100,000 clones, just over 90% detected once. These data are taken from a study of control samples from healthy donors and cancer patients. The V gene's germline CDR1 is SGHTA and CDR2 FQGTGA. Trimming shortened V by 5 bases and J by 7 bases, and 14 bases separated the two germline ends. CDR3 size: 13 residues. Material for sequencing was blood. This chain connects TRBV7-3 to TRBJ1-1; perhaps TRBD1 as D (6 bases). The TCR was taken from a woman in her 30s in good health. The CDR3 coding sequence is TGTGCCAGCAGCCAGGGGCCGGTGGGTGAAGCTTTCTTT. This codes for CASSQGPVGEAFF.